A selection of T cell receptor beta chains follows, all from one sample in a study of T cell responses to AZD1222 COVID-19 vaccine. TCRdb's copy holds only in-frame clones and misses some; the assay was immunoSEQ multiplex PCR. The profile covers approximately 92,000 clones, with over 80% appearing a single time and 7.5% taken by the ten largest. This specimen was peripheral blood, taken on day 0 of AZD1222 vaccination. These receptor sequences come from an adult in good health. Both conserved end residues are part of each CDR3. The D gene is left open where the match is weak. Clone size is given for some rows only: seen once, a few or many times, or a class if the clone is expanded.

TRBV24-1,15,TRBJ1-5,once,NA,TGTGCCACCAGTGACCTTCCGGGGGCGCGTCAGCCCCAGCATTTT,CATSDLPGARQPQHF
TRBV5-4,18,TRBJ2-6,NA,TRBD1,TGTGCCAGCAGCCCCGTTTTGGCCAGGGGGCGTGGGGCCAACGTCCTGACTTTC,CASSPVLARGRGANVLTF
TRBV29-1,13,TRBJ1-2,NA,TRBD1,TGCAGCGTTATAACAGGGGGCGACTATGGCTACACCTTC,CSVITGGDYGYTF
TRBV5-1,15,TRBJ1-2,NA,TRBD1,TGCGCCAGCAGCTTGGGAACAGGGGGCCACTATGGCTACACCTTC,CASSLGTGGHYGYTF
TRBV28,17,TRBJ2-1,few,NA,TGTGCCAGCAGTTTCTCTCGTGGGGGGCGTCACGGCAATGAGCAGTTCTTC,CASSFSRGGRHGNEQFF
TRBV9,16,TRBJ2-1,few,TRBD2,TGTGCCAGCAGCGTCAGGGAGCGGGGGGGCCTAAATGAGCAGTTCTTC,CASSVRERGGLNEQFF
TRBV5-5,14,TRBJ1-1,NA,TRBD1,TGTGCCAGCAGCCCCGGGACAGATGGTCCTGAAGCTTTCTTT,CASSPGTDGPEAFF
TRBV7-2,14,TRBJ2-2,NA,NA,TGTGCCAGCAGCTTGGGCACCCTCACCGGGGAGCTGTTTTTT,CASSLGTLTGELFF
TRBV9,14,TRBJ2-3,NA,NA,TGTGCCAGCAGCCAAGGAGGGGGTACAGATACGCAGTATTTT,CASSQGGGTDTQYF
TRBV4-2,16,TRBJ2-7,NA,NA,TGTGCCAGCAGCCAAGCCGCCGGGACAAGGCCCTACGAGCAGTACTTC,CASSQAAGTRPYEQYF
TRBV7-8,14,TRBJ2-7,NA,NA,TGTGCCAGCAGCTCTTCGGTTTTCCTCTACGAGCAGTACTTC,CASSSSVFLYEQYF
TRBV27,13,TRBJ1-3,NA,NA,TGTGCCAGCAGTTCCCCACGGGGAAACACCATATATTTT,CASSSPRGNTIYF
TRBV25-1,14,TRBJ2-1,NA,TRBD1,TGTGCCAGCCGAGCGAGGGGGCTCTTGAATGAGCAGTTCTTC,CASRARGLLNEQFF
TRBV19,15,TRBJ2-1,once,TRBD1,TGTGCCAGTAGTATAGATCAAGCAGGGGGCAATGAGCAGTTCTTC,CASSIDQAGGNEQFF
TRBV6-5,14,TRBJ1-1,NA,NA,TGTGCCAGCAGTCGGCGACGTGGGAACACTGAAGCTTTCTTT,CASSRRRGNTEAFF
TRBV21-1,15,TRBJ2-7,NA,NA,TGTGCCAGCAGCGACCGGGACAGGACCACCTACGAGCAGTACTTC,CASSDRDRTTYEQYF
TRBV28,12,TRBJ2-7,NA,NA,TGTGCCAGCACCCAGGACCGATACGAGCAGTACTTC,CASTQDRYEQYF
TRBV4-1,14,TRBJ2-5,NA,TRBD1,TGCGCCAGCAGCCCTACAGACAGGGAAGAGACCCAGTACTTC,CASSPTDREETQYF
TRBV11-2,15,TRBJ1-1,NA,TRBD1,TGTGCCAGCAGCTTATCGGACAGGGGGCGCACTGAAGCTTTCTTT,CASSLSDRGRTEAFF
TRBV5-1,15,TRBJ2-2,NA,NA,TGCGCCAGCAGCTTCCCTACAAGGAACACCGGGGAGCTGTTTTTT,CASSFPTRNTGELFF
TRBV5-6,17,TRBJ1-3,NA,NA,TGTGCCAGCAGCTTGGGGGTTGATCGGAGCTCTGGAAACACCATATATTTT,CASSLGVDRSSGNTIYF
TRBV5-1,15,TRBJ1-1,NA,NA,TGCGCCAGCAGCTCCTACACAGGGTGGAGGACTGAAGCTTTCTTT,CASSSYTGWRTEAFF
TRBV6-1,15,TRBJ2-7,NA,NA,TGTGCCAGCAGTGAAGCCTGGCAGGTGTCCTACGAGCAGTACTTC,CASSEAWQVSYEQYF